This T cell receptor (beta chain) was profiled in a study of T cells in Graves' hyperthyroidism and ophthalmopathy. There were TCR beta CDR3 regions amplified from RNA transcripts. The HTBI primer set drove a first-round RT-PCR of the TCR CDR3. A single record per CDR3 protein comes from TCRdb applying MiXCR to the multiplex PCR reads. The sample holds under 500,000 distinct CDR3 sequences, about 14% seen once. This CDR3 is 14 amino acids long. After removal of 5 bases from V and 7 bases from J, the junction contained 5 bases not matched to a gene. Looked up from germline, CDR1 is SNHLY and CDR2 is FYNNEI. The diagnostic basis comprised clinical symptoms, serum thyroxine and TRAb, thyroid ultrasound and orbital computed tomography.

Material: blood. The sequence came from a man aged 45-65 years with Graves' ophthalmopathy. The genes are TRBV2 and TRBJ1-4; 9 bases match TRBD1. The CDR3 reads CASSRQGVVEKLFF. The CDR3 nucleotides read TGTGCCAGCAGTCGACAGGGGGTGGTTGAAAAACTGTTTTTT.